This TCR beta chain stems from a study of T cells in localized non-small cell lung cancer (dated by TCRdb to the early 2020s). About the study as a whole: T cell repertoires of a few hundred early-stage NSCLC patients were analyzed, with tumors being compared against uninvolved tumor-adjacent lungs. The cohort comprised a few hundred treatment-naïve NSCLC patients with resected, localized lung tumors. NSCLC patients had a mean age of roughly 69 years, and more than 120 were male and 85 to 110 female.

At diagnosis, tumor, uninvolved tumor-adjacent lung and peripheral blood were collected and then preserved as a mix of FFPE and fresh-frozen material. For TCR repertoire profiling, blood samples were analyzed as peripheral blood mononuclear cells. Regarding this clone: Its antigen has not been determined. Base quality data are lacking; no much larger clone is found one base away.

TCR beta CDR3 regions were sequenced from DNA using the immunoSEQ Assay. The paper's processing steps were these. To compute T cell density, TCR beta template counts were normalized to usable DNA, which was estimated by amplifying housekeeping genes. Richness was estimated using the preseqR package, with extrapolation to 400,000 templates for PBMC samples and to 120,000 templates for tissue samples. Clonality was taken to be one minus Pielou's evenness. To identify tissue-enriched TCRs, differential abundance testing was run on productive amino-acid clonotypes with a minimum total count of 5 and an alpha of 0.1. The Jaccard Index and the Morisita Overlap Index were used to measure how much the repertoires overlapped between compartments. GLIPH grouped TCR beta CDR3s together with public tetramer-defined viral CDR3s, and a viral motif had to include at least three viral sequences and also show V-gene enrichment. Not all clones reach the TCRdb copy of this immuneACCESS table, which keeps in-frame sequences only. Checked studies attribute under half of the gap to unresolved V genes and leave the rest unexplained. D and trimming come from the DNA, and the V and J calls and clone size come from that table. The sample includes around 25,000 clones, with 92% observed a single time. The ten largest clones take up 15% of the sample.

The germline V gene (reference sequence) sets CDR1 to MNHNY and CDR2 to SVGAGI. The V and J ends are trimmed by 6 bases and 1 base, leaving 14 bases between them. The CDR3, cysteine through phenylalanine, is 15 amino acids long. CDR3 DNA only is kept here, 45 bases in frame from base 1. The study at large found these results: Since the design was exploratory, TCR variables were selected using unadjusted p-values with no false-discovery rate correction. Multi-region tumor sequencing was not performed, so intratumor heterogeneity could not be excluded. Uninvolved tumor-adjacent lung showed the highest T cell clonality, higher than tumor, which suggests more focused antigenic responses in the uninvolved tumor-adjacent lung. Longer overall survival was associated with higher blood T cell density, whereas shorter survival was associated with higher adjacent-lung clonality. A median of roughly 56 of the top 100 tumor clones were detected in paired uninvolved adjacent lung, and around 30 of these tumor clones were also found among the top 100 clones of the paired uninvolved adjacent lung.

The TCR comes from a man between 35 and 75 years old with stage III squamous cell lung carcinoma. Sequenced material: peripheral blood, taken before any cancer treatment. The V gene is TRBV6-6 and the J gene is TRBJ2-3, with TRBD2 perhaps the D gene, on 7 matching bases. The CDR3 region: CASRLGGGRTDTQYF. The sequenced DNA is TGTGCCAGCAGGCTTGGGGGGGGGCGCACAGATACGCAGTATTTT.